Each of the 18 T cell receptor beta chains below was sequenced from the same sample in a study of shared clonotypes between healthy human individuals. Measured with immunoSEQ multiplex PCR; TCRdb has only the in-frame clones, and not every one. The sample includes about half a million clones, 70% to 80% of them seen just once. Sequencing was performed on PBMCs. All receptors come from a woman in her thirties or forties in good health. Some clones in this sample may be carry-over from other donors' samples.

CDR3 amino acids: CASSLDRYEQFF. DNA for the CDR3: TGTGCCAGCAGCTTGGACAGATACGAGCAGTTCTTC. J is TRBJ2-1 and V is TRBV5-4; D not resolved. V lost 0 bases, J lost 10 bases, and 8 bases lay in between. Germline V gene sequence: CDR1 SGHNT, CDR2 YYREEE (reference sequence). The CDR3 runs 12 residues.

The V and J genes are TRBV29-1 and TRBJ2-1; TRBD2 might be the D (6 bases). The CDR3 sequence is 14 residues long. V was clipped by 8 bases and J by 4 bases, with 18 bases between them. From germline, CDR1 is SQVTM and CDR2 ANQGSEA. The CDR3 DNA is TGCAGCACCTCGGGAGACGGGTTTTACAATGAGCAGTTCTTC. Amino acid sequence: CSTSGDGFYNEQFF.

This chain connects TRBV7-9 to TRBJ2-5, with 7 bases matching TRBD2. CDR1 and CDR2 from the germline V gene are SEHNR and FQNEAQ (reference sequence). This CDR3 contains 15 residues. V shed 2 bases and J 4 bases; nucleotides not matched to a gene: 7. The CDR3 nucleotides read TGTGCCAGCAGCTTACTACTGACTAGCCGAGAGACCCAGTACTTC. This sequence encodes CASSLLLTSRETQYF.

This rearrangement joins TRBV4-2 to TRBJ2-7; D is uncertain. CDR1 LGHNA and CDR2 YNFKEQ come from the germline V gene. Trimming pared 1 base from V and 7 bases from J, leaving 20 bases between. This CDR3 has 16 residues. CDR3 nucleotide sequence: TGTGCCAGCAGCCAAGCCCTTCGGACCACCATGGGGGAGCAGTACTTC. Protein product: CASSQALRTTMGEQYF.

The V gene is TRBV18, the J gene TRBJ1-1; D is unclear. The germline V gene encodes CDR1 KGHSH and CDR2 LQKENI. CDR3 length: 14 amino acids. V gave up 1 base and J gave up 0 bases, with 6 bases separating them. The CDR3 loop is CASSPLIVNTEAFF. The CDR3 DNA is TGTGCCAGCTCACCACTAATAGTGAACACTGAAGCTTTCTTT. Based on the CDR3 plus reference TRBV18 and TRBJ1-1, the full variable domain is NAGVMQNPRHLVRRRGQEARLRCSPMKGHSHVYWYRQLPEEGLKFMVYLQKENIIDESGMPKERFSAEFPKEGPSILRIQQVVRGDSAAYFCASSPLIVNTEAFFGQGTRLTVV.

The V call is TRBV5-1, the J call TRBJ2-2; the match to TRBD2 covers 14 bases. The germline V gene has CDR1 SGHRS and CDR2 YFSETQ. Trimming took 6 bases from V and 6 from J; bases not matched to a gene: 4. This CDR3 region has 15 residues. In DNA form, the CDR3 reads TGCGCCAGCACTCTGGGACTAGCGGGAGCCGGGGAGCTGTTTTTT. It encodes CASTLGLAGAGELFF.

The rearrangement uses TRBV5-1 and TRBJ1-2; a possible D gene is TRBD1 (5 bases). This CDR3 region has 15 residues. The V end lost 2 bases, the J end lost 7 bases, and 18 bases lay between the germline ends. Germline values: CDR1 SGHRS, CDR2 YFSETQ. CDR3 DNA: TGCGCCAGCAGCTTAAGCCGGGACGGCGGCGGTGGCTACACCTTC. Residues: CASSLSRDGGGGYTF.

J is TRBJ2-1 and V is TRBV30; the D gene could be TRBD1 or TRBD2 (5 bases each). Germline CDR1 and CDR2: GTSNPN and SVGIG (reference sequence). This CDR3 comprises 16 residues. Trimming pared 0 bases from V and 6 bases from J, leaving 18 bases between. DNA of the CDR3: TGTGCCTGGAGTGTAACCGGTAGCATGGGACCCAATGAGCAGTTCTTC. Its protein product is CAWSVTGSMGPNEQFF. The whole variable domain, filled in from reference TRBV30 and TRBJ2-1, reads SQTIHQWPATLVQPVGSPLSLECTVEGTSNPNLYWYRQAAGRGLQLLFYSVGIGQISSEVPQNLSASRPQDRQFILSSKKLLLSDSGFYLCAWSVTGSMGPNEQFFGPGTRLTVL.

This chain links TRBV5-8 with TRBJ1-3; 7 nucleotides line up with TRBD1. Germline assignment: CDR1 SGHTS and CDR2 YDEGEE. This CDR3 has 16 residues. Trimming took 4 bases from V and 9 from J; bases not matched to a gene: 16. CDR3 in DNA: TGTGCCAGCAGCATAGGGCCGGGACAGCGCTGGGGCACCATATATTTT. Its protein is CASSIGPGQRWGTIYF.

Only one count was recorded for this clone. The junction departs from germline at one end; a sequencing error may be responsible. The V call is TRBV11-2, the J call TRBJ2-7, with TRBD2 identical over 13 bases. Germline-derived CDR1 and CDR2 are SGHAT and FQNNGV. The CDR3 spans 15 residues. The CDR3 region is CASSLGVQGLAGLSF. The CDR3 DNA reads as TGTGCCAGCAGCTTAGGGGTACAGGGACTAGCGGGGCTGTCCTTC. The full variable domain, rest sourced from reference TRBV11-2 and TRBJ2-7, is EAGVAQSPRYKIIEKRQSVAFWCNPISGHATLYWYQQILGQGPKLLIQFQNNGVVDDSQLPKDRFSAERLKGVDSTLKIQPAKLEDSAVYLCASSLGVQGLAGLSFGPGTRLTVT.

The V call is TRBV5-1, the J call TRBJ2-5; no reliable D call. Per germline, CDR1 SGHRS and CDR2 YFSETQ. This CDR3 comprises 14 residues. V dropped 4 bases and J dropped 4 bases, with 14 bases sitting between them. CDR3 sequence (DNA): TGCGCCAGCAGCCCGGGTGGGTGGTCAGAGACCCAGTACTTC. Protein: CASSPGGWSETQYF.

The CDR3: CASSLGPGELFF. CDR3 sequence (DNA): TGTGCCAGCAGCTTAGGCCCCGGGGAGCTGTTTTTT. This chain connects TRBV11-3 to TRBJ2-2; D gene ambiguous. This CDR3 region has 12 residues. Germline V gives CDR1 SGHNT, CDR2 YENEEA. V was trimmed by 1 base and J by 6 bases, leaving 3 bases between them.

This chain joins TRBV4-3 and TRBJ1-2; the match to TRBD1 covers 10 bases. J gave up 2 bases and V 0 bases, and 3 bases lay outside the gene matches. CDR3 length equals 16 residues. The germline V gene encodes CDR1 LGHNA and CDR2 YSLEER. CDR3 amino acids: CASSQDRGQGNYGYTF. In DNA, the CDR3 is TGCGCCAGCAGCCAAGATCGGGGACAGGGGAACTATGGCTACACCTTC.

The chain recombines TRBV2 with TRBJ2-5; the match to TRBD2 covers 15 bases. Looked up from germline, CDR1 is SNHLY and CDR2 is FYNNEI. Trimming at V came to 9 bases and at J to 2 bases, leaving 7 bases not matched to a gene. This CDR3 spans 16 amino acids. The CDR3 DNA sequence: TGTGCCAGTGAACCGGGACTAGCGGGAGGTCAAGAGACCCAGTACTTC. Residues: CASEPGLAGGQETQYF.

This clone was counted a few times. The chain combines TRBV18 with TRBJ1-5; D remains unclear. CDR3 length: 17 residues. Per the germline V gene, CDR1 is KGHSH and CDR2 is LQKENI. Trimming shortened V by 3 bases and J by 4 bases, and 19 bases separated the two germline ends. The CDR3 loop is CASSPSKFIGGNQPQHF. The DNA for the CDR3 is TGTGCCAGCTCACCCTCAAAATTCATCGGTGGTAATCAGCCCCAGCATTTT.

This clone was detected a few times. This same CDR3 is encoded by further DNA sequences in the sample. This sequence joins TRBV7-3 and TRBJ2-7; D tentatively fits TRBD1 or TRBD2 (6 bases each). Trimming stripped 5 bases from V and 6 bases from J, with 14 bases between. The CDR3 sequence is 13 residues long. Germline V CDR1 and CDR2: SGHTA, FQGTGA. CDR3 residues: CASSLDGGREQYF. CDR3 in DNA: TGTGCCAGCAGCCTAGATGGGGGGCGCGAGCAGTACTTC.

Notes on this clone: Possible read error: a much larger clone is one base away. The chain joins TRBV18 to TRBJ2-1; D gene uncertain. CDR1 is KGHSH and CDR2 is LQKENI in the germline V gene. CDR3 length: 11 residues. DNA for the CDR3: TGTGCCAACTCAACCTACAATGAGCAGTTCTTC. Translated, it gives CANSTYNEQFF.

This clone has a handful of counts. The chain's CDR3 is CASSYSAVGGTEAFF. CDR3 coding DNA: TGTGCCAGCAGTTACTCGGCAGTAGGGGGGACTGAAGCTTTCTTT. The V gene is TRBV6-5, the J gene TRBJ1-1, with D possibly TRBD1 on 6 matching bases. Germline CDR1 MNHEY, CDR2 SVGAGI. The CDR3 extends over 15 amino acids. Trimming shortened V by 0 bases and J by 5 bases, and 13 bases separated the two germline ends.